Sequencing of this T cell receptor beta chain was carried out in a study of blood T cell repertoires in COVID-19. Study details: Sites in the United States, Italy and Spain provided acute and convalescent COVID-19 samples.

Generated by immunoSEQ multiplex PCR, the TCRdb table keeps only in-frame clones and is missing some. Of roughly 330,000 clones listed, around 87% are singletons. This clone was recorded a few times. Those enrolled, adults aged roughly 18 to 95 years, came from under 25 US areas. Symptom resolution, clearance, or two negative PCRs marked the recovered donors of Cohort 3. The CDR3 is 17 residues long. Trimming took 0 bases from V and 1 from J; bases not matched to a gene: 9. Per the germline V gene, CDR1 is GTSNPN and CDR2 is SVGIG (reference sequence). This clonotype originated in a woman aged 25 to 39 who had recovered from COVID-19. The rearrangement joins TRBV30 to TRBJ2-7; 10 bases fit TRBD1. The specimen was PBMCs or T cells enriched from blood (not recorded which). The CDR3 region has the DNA TGTGCCTGGAGTGTGGGACAGGGGCGATATTCTTCCTACGAGCAGTACTTC. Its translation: CAWSVGQGRYSSYEQYF.